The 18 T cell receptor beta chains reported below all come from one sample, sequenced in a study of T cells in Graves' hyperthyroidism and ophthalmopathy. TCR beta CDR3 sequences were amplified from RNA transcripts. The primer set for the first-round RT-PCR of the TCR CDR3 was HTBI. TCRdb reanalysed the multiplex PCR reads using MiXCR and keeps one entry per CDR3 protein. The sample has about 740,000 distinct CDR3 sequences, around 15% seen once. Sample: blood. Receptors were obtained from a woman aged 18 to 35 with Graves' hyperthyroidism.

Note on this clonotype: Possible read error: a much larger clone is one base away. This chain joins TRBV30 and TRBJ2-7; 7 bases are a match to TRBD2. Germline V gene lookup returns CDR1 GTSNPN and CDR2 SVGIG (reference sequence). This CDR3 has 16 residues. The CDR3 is CSSITTSAGESGEQYF. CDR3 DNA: TGTTCCTCCATAACCACCTCGGCGGGAGAGTCAGGGGAGCAGTACTTC.

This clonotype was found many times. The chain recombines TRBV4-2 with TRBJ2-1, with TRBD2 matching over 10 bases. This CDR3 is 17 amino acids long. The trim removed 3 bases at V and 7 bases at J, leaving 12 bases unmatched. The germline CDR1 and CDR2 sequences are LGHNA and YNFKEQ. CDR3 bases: TGTGCCAGCAGCCAGCCCCCAGCGGGAGGGGCCGTTAATGAGCAGTTCTTC. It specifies CASSQPPAGGAVNEQFF.

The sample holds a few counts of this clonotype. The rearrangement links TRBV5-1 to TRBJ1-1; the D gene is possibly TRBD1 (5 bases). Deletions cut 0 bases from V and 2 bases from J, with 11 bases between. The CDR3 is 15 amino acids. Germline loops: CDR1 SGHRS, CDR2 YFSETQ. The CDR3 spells CASSLGGTDNTEAFF. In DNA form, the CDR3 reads TGCGCCAGCAGCTTGGGGGGGACTGATAACACTGAAGCTTTCTTT.

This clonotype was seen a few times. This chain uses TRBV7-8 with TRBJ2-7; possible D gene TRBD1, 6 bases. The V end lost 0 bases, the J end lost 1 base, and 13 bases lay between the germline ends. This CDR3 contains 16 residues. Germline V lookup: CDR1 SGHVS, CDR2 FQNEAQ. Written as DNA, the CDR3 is TGTGCCAGCAGCTTAGCCCCGGGACACCGATCCTACGAGCAGTACTTC. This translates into CASSLAPGHRSYEQYF.

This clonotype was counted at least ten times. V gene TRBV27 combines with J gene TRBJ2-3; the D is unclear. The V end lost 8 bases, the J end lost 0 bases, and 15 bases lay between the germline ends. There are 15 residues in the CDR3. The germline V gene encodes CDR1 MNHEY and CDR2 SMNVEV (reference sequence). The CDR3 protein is CASRPELSSTDTQYF. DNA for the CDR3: TGTGCCAGCCGGCCGGAGCTCTCTAGCACAGATACGCAGTATTTT.

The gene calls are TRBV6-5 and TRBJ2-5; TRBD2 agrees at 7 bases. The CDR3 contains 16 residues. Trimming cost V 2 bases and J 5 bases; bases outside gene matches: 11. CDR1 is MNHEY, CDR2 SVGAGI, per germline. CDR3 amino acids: CASSYGGSSGRETQYF. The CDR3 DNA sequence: TGTGCCAGCAGTTACGGCGGGAGCTCGGGCCGGGAGACCCAGTACTTC.

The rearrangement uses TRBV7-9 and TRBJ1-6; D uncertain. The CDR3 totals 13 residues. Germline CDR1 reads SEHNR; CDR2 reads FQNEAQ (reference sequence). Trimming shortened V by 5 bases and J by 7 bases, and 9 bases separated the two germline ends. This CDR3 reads CASSRLVNSPLHF. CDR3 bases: TGTGCCAGCAGCCGCCTGGTGAATTCACCCCTCCACTTT.

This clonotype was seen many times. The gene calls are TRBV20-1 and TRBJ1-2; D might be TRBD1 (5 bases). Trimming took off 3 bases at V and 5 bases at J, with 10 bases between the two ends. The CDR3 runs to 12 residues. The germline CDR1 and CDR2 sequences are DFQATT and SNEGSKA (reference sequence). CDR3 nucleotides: TGCAGTGCTAGGGGACCGCGGTATGGCTACACCTTC. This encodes CSARGPRYGYTF.

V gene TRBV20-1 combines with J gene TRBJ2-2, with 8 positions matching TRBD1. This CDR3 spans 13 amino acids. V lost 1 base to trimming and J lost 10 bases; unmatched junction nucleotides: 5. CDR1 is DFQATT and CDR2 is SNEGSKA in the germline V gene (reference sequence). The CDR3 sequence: CSARVQTGAELFF. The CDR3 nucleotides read TGCAGTGCTAGAGTTCAGACAGGGGCGGAGCTGTTTTTT.

This chain's CDR3 is CASNVYLGPGPYEQYF. CDR3 sequence (DNA): TGTGCCAGCAATGTCTACCTGGGCCCGGGACCCTACGAGCAGTACTTC. The J gene is TRBJ2-7, the V gene TRBV6-1, with D tentatively TRBD1 or TRBD2 (5 bases each). This CDR3 spans 16 amino acids. Germline V CDR1 and CDR2: MNHNS, SASEGT. V gave up 7 bases and J gave up 2 bases, with 21 bases separating them.

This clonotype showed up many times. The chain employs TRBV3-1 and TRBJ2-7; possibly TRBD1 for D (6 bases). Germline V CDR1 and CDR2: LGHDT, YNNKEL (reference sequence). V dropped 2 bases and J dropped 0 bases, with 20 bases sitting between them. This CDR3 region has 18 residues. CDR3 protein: CASSQSKIEGESSYEQYF. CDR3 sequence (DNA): TGTGCCAGCAGCCAATCTAAGATAGAGGGGGAGAGCTCCTACGAGCAGTACTTC.

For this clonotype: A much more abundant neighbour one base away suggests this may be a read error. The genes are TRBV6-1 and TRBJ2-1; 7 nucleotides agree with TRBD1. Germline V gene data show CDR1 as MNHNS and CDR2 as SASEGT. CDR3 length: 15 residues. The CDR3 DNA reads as TGTGCCAGCAGAGGACAGGAAATCTCCTACGATGAGCAGTTCTTC. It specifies CASRGQEISYDEQFF.

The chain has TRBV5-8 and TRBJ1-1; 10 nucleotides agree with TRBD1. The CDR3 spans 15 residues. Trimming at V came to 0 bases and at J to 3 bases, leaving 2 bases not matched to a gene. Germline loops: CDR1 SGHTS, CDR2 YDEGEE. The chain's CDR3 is CASSLGTGGDTEAFF. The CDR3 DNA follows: TGTGCCAGCAGCTTGGGGACAGGGGGGGACACTGAAGCTTTCTTT.

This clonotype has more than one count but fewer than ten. DNA for the CDR3: TGTGCCACTTCCCTAGCGGGAGCCTCCTACGAGCAGTACTTC. Residues: CATSLAGASYEQYF. This chain links TRBV27 with TRBJ2-7, with 10 bases lining up with TRBD2. This CDR3 comprises 14 residues. Germline V gene lookup returns CDR1 MNHEY and CDR2 SMNVEV (reference sequence). Germline trimming cut 10 bases from V and 0 bases from J; bases unmatched to any gene: 6.

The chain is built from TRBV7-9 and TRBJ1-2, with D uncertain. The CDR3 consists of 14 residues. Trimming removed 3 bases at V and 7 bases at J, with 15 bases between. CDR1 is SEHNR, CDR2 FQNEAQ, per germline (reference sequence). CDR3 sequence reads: CASSFVRETGGYTF. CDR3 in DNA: TGTGCCAGCAGCTTTGTAAGGGAGACGGGTGGCTACACCTTC.

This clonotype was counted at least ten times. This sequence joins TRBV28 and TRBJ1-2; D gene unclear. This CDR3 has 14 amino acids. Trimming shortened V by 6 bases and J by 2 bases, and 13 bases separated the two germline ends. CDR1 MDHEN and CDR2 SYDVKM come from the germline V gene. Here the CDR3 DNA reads TGTGCCAGCAGACCAATACACCGCAACTATGGCTACACCTTC. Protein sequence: CASRPIHRNYGYTF.

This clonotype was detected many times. The CDR3 DNA reads TGTGCCAGACCTCGGGAGGGGACTAGCGGGAGGGCCCTGAGTGAGCAGTTCTTC. As protein: CARPREGTSGRALSEQFF. The V and J genes are TRBV28 and TRBJ2-1; 16 bases fit TRBD2. The V gene's germline CDR1 is MDHEN and CDR2 SYDVKM. The CDR3 is 18 residues long. Losses at the gene ends were 9 bases for V and 9 bases for J; bases not matched to a gene: 17. Supplemented by reference TRBV28 and TRBJ2-1, the full variable domain reads DVKVTQSSRYLVKRTGEKVFLECVQDMDHENMFWYRQDPGLGLRLIYFSYDVKMKEKGDIPEGYSVSREKKERFSLILESASTNQTSMYLCARPREGTSGRALSEQFFGPGTRLTVL.

This CDR3 is CASGGTGNQPQHF. In DNA, the CDR3 is TGCGCCAGCGGGGGGACAGGGAATCAGCCCCAGCATTTT. This sequence joins TRBV10-1 and TRBJ1-5; 9 positions match TRBD1. The trim removed 8 bases at V and 4 bases at J, leaving 3 bases unmatched. The CDR3 runs 13 residues. Germline assignment: CDR1 WNHNN and CDR2 SYGVQD (reference sequence).